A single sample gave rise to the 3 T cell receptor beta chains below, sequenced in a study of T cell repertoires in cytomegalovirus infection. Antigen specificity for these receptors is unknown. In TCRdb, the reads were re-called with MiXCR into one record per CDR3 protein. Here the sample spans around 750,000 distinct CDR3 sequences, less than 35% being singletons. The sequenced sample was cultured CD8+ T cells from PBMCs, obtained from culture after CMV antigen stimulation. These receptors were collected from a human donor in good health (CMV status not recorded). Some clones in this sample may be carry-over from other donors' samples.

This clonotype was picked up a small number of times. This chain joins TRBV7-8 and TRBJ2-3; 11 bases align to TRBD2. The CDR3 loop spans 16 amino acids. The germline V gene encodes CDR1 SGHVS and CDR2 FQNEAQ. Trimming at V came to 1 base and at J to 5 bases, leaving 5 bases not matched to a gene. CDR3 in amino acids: CASSLVNSGGGDTQYF. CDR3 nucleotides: TGTGCCAGCAGCTTAGTAAATAGCGGGGGGGGAGATACGCAGTATTTT.

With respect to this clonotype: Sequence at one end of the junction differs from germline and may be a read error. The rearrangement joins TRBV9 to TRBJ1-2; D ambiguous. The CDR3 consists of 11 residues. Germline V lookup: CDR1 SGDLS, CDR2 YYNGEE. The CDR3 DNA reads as TGTGCCCGCAGCCCCTTGGTCGGCTACACCTTC. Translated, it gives CARSPLVGYTF.

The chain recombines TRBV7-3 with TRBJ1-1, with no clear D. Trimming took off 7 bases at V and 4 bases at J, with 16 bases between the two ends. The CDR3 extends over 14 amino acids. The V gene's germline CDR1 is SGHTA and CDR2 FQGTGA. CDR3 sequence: CASIRPMEPTEAFF. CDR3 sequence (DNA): TGTGCCAGCATCCGGCCAATGGAACCCACTGAAGCTTTCTTT.